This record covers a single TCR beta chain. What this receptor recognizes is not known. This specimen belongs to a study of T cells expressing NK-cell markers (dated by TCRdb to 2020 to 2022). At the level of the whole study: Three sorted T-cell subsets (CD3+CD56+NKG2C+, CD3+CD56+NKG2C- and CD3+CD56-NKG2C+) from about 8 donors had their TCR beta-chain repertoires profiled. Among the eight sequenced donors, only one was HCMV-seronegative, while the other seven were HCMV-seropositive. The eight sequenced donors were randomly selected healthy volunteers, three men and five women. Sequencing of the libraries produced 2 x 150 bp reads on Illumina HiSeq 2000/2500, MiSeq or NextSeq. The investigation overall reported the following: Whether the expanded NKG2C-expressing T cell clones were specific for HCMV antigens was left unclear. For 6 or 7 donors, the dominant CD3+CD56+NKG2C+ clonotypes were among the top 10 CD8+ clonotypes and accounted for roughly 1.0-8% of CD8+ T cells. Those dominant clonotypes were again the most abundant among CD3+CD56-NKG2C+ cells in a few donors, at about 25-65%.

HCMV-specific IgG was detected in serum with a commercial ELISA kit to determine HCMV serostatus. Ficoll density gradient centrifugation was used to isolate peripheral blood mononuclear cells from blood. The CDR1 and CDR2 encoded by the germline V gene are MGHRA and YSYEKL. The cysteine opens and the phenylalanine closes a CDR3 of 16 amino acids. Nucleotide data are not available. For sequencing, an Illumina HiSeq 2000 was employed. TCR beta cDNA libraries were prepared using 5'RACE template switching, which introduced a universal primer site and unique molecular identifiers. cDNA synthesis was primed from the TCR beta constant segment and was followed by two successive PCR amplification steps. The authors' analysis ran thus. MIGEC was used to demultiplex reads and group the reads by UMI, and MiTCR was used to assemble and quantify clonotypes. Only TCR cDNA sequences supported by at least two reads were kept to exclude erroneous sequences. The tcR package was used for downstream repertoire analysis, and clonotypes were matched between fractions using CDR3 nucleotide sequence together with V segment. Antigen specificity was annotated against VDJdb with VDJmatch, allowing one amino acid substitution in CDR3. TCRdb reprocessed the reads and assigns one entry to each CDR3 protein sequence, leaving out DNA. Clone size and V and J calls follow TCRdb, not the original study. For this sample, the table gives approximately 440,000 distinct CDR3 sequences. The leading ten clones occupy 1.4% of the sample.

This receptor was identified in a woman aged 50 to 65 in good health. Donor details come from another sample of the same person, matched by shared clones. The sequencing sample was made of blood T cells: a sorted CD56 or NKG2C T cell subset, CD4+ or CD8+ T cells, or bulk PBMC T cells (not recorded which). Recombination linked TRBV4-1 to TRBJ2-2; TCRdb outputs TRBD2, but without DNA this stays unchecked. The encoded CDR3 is CASSALAAANTGELFF.